The subject of this entry is one T cell receptor beta chain. The assay was immunoSEQ multiplex PCR, and TCRdb's table has in-frame clones only and misses some. The table shows roughly 63,000 clones, with 89% occurring only once. The data belong to a study of blood T cell repertoires in COVID-19. Study-level information: From T cells, B-cell-depleted T cells, or PBMCs came the material, which was cDNA or gDNA.

This CDR3 comprises 15 residues. Germline V gives CDR1 SNHLY, CDR2 FYNNEI. V lost 6 bases to trimming and J lost 5 bases, with 19 bases between them. Sequenced sample: peripheral blood. The chain has TRBV2 and TRBJ2-5, with D maybe TRBD2 (5 bases). The sequence came from a man aged 50 to 59 with active COVID-19. The CDR3: CASRPHGIVSETQYF. Here the CDR3 DNA reads TGTGCCAGCAGACCCCACGGGATAGTTTCGGAGACCCAGTACTTC.